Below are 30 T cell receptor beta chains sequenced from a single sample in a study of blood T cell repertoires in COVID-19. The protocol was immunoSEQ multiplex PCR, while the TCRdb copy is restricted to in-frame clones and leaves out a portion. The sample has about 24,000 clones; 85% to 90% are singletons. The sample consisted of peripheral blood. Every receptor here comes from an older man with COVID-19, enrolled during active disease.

The DNA for the CDR3 is TGTGCCAGCAGACGGACTAGCGGAGTCTACAATGAGCAGTTCTTC. This codes for CASRRTSGVYNEQFF. The J gene is TRBJ2-1, the V gene TRBV2, with 10 bases matching TRBD2. Looked up from germline, CDR1 is SNHLY and CDR2 is FYNNEI. V lost 6 bases and J lost 3; bases outside the gene matches: 5. CDR3 length equals 15 residues.

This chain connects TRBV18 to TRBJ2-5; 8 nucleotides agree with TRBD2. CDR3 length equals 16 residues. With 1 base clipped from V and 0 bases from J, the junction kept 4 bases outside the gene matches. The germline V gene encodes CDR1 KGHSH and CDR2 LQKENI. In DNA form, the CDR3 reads TGTGCCAGCTCACCACGGGAGCGGGGGTACCAAGAGACCCAGTACTTC. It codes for CASSPRERGYQETQYF.

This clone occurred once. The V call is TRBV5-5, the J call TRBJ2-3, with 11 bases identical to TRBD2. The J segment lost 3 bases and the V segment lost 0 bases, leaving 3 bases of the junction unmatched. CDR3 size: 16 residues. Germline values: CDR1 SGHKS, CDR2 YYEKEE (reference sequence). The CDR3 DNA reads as TGTGCCAGCAGCTTGGGACTAGCGGGAAGGACAGATACGCAGTATTTT. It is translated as CASSLGLAGRTDTQYF.

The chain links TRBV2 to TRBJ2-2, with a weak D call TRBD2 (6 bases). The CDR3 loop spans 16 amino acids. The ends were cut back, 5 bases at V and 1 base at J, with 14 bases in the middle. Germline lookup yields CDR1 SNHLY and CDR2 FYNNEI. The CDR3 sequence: CASSFYGGENTGELFF. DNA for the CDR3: TGTGCCAGCAGTTTCTATGGAGGGGAGAACACCGGGGAGCTGTTTTTT.

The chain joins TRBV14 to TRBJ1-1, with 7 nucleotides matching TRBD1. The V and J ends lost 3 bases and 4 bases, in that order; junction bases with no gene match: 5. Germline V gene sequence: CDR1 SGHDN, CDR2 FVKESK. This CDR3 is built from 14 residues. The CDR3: CASSHTGARTEAFF. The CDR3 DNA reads TGTGCCAGCAGCCATACAGGGGCGCGCACTGAAGCTTTCTTT.

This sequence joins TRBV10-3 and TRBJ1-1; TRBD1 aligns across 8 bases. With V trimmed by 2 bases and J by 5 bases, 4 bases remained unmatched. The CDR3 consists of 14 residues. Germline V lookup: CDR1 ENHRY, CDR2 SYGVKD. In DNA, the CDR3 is TGTGCCATCAGTGAGACAGGGGGTAGGACTGAAGCTTTCTTT. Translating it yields CAISETGGRTEAFF.

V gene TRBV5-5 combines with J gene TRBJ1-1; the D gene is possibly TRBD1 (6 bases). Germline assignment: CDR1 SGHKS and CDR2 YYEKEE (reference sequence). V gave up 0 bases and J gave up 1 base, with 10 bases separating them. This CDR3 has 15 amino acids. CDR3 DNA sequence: TGTGCCAGCAGCTTGGCAGGGGATTCGAACACTGAAGCTTTCTTT. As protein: CASSLAGDSNTEAFF.

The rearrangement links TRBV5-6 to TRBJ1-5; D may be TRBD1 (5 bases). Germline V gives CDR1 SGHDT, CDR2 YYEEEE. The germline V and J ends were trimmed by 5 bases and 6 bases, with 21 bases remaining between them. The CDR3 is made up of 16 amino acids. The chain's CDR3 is CASSFFRSGGSQPQHF. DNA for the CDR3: TGTGCCAGCAGTTTCTTTCGGTCCGGGGGGAGTCAGCCCCAGCATTTT. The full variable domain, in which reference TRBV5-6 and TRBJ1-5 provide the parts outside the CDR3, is DAGVTQSPTHLIKTRGQQVTLRCSPKSGHDTVSWYQQALGQGPQFIFQYYEEEERQRGNFPDRFSGHQFPNYSSELNVNALLLGDSALYLCASSFFRSGGSQPQHFGDGTRLSIL.

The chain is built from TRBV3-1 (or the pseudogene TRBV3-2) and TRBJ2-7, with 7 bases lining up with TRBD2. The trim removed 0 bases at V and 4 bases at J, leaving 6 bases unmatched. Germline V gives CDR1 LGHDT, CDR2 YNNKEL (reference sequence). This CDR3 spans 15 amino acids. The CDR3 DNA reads TGTGCCAGCAGCCAAGAGCCGGGAGCGGGATACGAGCAGTACTTC. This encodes CASSQEPGAGYEQYF.

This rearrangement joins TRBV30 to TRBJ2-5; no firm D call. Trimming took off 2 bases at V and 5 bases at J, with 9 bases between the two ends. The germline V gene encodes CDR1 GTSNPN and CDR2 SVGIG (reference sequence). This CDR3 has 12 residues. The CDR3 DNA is TGTGCCTGGAGTACAGTTGGTGAGACCCAGTACTTC. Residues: CAWSTVGETQYF.

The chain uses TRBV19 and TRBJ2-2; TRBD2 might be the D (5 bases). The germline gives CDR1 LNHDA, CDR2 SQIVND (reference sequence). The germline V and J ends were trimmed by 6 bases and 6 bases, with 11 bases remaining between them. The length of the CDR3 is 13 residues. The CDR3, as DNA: TGTGCCAGTAGCACTTCCGGGGCCGGGGAGCTGTTTTTT. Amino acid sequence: CASSTSGAGELFF.

The CDR3 coding sequence is TGTGCCAGCAGCTTGCCAAGGGGGCAGGGCTCCTACGAGCAGTACTTC. It is translated as CASSLPRGQGSYEQYF. The V gene is TRBV5-8, the J gene TRBJ2-7; 7 bases fit TRBD1. The CDR3 runs 16 residues. The V and J ends lost 1 base and 0 bases, in that order; junction bases with no gene match: 7. Germline CDR1 SGHTS, CDR2 YDEGEE.

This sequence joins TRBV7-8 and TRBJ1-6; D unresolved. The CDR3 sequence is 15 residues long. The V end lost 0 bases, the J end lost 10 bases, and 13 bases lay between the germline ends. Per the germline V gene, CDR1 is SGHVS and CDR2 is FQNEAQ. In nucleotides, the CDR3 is TGTGCCAGCAGCTTAGCCGGGGTTTATAGATCACCCCTCCACTTT. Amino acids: CASSLAGVYRSPLHF.

The CDR3 protein is CASSYSVSGTEAFF. CDR3 DNA sequence: TGTGCCAGCAGTTACTCAGTTTCCGGGACTGAAGCTTTCTTT. This chain connects TRBV6-2 or TRBV6-3 to TRBJ1-1, with D hard to call. Deletions cut 0 bases from V and 5 bases from J, with 10 bases between. The germline V gene encodes CDR1 MNHEY and CDR2 SVGEGT. This CDR3 is built from 14 residues.

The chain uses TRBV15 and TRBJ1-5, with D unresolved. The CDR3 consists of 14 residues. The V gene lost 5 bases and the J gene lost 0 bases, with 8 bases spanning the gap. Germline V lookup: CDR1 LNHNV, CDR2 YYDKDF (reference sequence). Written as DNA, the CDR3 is TGTGCCACCAGCGGGAGGTATAGCAATCAGCCCCAGCATTTT. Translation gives CATSGRYSNQPQHF.

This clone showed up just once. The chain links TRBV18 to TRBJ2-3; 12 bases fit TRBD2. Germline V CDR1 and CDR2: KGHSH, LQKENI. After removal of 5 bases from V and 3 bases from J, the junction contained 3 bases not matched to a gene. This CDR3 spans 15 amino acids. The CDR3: CASSTGLAGTDTQYF. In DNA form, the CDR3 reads TGTGCCAGCTCAACAGGACTAGCGGGGACAGATACGCAGTATTTT.

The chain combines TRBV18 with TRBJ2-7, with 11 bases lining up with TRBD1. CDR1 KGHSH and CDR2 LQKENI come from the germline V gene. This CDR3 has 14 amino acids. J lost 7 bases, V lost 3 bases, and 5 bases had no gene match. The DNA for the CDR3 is TGTGCCAGCTCACCTGGGGACAGGGGGGAAGAGCAGTACTTC. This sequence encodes CASSPGDRGEEQYF. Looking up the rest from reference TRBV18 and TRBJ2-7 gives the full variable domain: NAGVMQNPRHLVRRRGQEARLRCSPMKGHSHVYWYRQLPEEGLKFMVYLQKENIIDESGMPKERFSAEFPKEGPSILRIQQVVRGDSAAYFCASSPGDRGEEQYFGPGTRLTVT.

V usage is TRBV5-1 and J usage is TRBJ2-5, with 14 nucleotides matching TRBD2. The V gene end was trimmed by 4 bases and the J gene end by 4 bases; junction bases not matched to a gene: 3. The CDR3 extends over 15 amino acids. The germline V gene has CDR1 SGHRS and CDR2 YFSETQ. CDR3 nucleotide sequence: TGCGCCAGCAGCCGAGGGACTAGCGGGGGAGAGACCCAGTACTTC. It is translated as CASSRGTSGGETQYF.

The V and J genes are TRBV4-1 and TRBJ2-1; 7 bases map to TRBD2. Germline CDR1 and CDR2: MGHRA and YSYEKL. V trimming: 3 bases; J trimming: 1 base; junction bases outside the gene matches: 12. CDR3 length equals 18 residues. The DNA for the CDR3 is TGCGCCAGCAGCCAGAGAAGCGGGATCGGAAGGTCCTACAATGAGCAGTTCTTC. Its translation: CASSQRSGIGRSYNEQFF.

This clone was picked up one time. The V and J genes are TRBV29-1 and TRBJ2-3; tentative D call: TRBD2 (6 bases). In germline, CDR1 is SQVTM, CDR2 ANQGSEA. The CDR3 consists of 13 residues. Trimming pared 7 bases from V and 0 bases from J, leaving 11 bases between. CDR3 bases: TGCAGCGCCCCCGGGACTAGCACAGATACGCAGTATTTT. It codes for CSAPGTSTDTQYF.

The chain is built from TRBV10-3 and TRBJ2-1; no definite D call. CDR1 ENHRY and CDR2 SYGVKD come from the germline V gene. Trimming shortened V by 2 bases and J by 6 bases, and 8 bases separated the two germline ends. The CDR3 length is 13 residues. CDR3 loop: CAISEVLSNEQFF. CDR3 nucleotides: TGTGCCATCAGTGAGGTTCTCTCCAATGAGCAGTTCTTC.

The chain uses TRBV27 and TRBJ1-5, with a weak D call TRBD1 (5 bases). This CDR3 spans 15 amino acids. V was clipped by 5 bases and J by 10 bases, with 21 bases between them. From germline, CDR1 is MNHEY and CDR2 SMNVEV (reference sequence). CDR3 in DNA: TGTGCCAGCAGTCCGACCTTGGGGGGATGGAGTCCCCAGCATTTT. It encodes CASSPTLGGWSPQHF.

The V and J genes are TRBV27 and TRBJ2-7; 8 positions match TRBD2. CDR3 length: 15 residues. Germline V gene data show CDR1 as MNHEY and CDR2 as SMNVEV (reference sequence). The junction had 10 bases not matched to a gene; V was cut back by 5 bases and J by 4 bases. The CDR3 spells CASSIGAGGRYEQYF. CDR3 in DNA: TGTGCCAGCAGTATAGGTGCGGGGGGACGATACGAGCAGTACTTC.

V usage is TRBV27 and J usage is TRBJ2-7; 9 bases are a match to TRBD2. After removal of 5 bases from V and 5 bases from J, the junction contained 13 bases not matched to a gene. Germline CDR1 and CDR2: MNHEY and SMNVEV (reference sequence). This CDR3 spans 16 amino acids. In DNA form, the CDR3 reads TGTGCCAGCAGTCCACGGGTTTCTAGCGGGGCCCACGAGCAGTACTTC. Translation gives CASSPRVSSGAHEQYF.

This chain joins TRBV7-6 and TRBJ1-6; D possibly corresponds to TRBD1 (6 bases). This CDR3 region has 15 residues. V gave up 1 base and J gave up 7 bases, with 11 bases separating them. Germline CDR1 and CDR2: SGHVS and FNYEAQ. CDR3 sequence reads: CASSLESTGNSPLHF. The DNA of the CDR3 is TGTGCCAGCAGCTTAGAATCAACAGGGAATTCACCCCTCCACTTT.

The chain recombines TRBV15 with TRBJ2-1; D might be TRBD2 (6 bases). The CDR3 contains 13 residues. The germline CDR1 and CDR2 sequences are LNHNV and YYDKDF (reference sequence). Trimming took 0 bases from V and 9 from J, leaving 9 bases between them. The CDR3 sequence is CATSRDFGSEQFF. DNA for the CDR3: TGTGCCACCAGCAGAGATTTCGGGAGTGAGCAGTTCTTC. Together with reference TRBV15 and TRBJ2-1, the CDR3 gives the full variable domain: DAMVIQNPRYQVTQFGKPVTLSCSQTLNHNVMYWYQQKSSQAPKLLFHYYDKDFNNEADTPDNFQSRRPNTSFCFLDIRSPGLGDTAMYLCATSRDFGSEQFFGPGTRLTVL.

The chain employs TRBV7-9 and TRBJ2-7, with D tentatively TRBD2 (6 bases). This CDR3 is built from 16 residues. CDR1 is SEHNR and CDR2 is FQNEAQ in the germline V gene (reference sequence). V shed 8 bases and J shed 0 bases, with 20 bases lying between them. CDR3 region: CASGVSLGRDSYEQYF. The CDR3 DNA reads TGTGCCAGCGGAGTTTCGCTCGGGCGGGACTCCTACGAGCAGTACTTC. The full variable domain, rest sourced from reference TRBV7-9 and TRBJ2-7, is DTGVSQNPRHKITKRGQNVTFRCDPISEHNRLYWYRQTLGQGPEFLTYFQNEAQLEKSRLLSDRFSAERPKGSFSTLEIQRTEQGDSAMYLCASGVSLGRDSYEQYFGPGTRLTVT.

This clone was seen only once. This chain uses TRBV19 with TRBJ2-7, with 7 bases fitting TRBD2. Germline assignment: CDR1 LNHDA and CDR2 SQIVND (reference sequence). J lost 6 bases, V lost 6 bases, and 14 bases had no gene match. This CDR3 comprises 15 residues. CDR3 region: CASRAPGLQSSEQYF. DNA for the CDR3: TGTGCCAGTAGAGCACCGGGACTACAGTCGAGCGAGCAGTACTTC.

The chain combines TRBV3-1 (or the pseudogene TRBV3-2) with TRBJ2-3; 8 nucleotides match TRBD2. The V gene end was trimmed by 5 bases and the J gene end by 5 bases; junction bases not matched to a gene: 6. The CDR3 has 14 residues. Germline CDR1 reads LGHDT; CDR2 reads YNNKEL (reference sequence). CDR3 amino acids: CASSSSGGVDTQYF. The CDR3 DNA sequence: TGTGCCAGCAGCTCGAGCGGGGGAGTAGATACGCAGTATTTT.

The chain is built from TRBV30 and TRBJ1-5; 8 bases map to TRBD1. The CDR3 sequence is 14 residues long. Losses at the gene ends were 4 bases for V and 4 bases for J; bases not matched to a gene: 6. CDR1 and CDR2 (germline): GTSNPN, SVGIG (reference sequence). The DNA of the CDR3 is TGTGCCTGGAATGGACAGGGTAGGAATCAGCCCCAGCATTTT. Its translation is CAWNGQGRNQPQHF.